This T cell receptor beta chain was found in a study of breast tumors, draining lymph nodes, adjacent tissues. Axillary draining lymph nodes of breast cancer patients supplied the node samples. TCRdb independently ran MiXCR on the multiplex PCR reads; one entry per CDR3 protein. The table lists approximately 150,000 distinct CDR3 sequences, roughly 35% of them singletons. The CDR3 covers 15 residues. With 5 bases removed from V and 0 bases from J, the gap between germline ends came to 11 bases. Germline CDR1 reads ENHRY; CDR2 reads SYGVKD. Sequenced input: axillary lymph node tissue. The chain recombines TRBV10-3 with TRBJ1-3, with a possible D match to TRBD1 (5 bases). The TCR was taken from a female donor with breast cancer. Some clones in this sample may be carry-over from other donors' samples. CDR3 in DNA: TGTGCCATCAGTCGGACATCGAGCTCTGGAAACACCATATATTTT. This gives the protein CAISRTSSSGNTIYF.